Below, 22 T cell receptor beta chains from the same sample are listed, as sequenced in a study of T cell changes during pregnancy in multiple sclerosis. Assay: immunoSEQ multiplex PCR; the TCRdb copy retains only in-frame clones and omits some. The table includes around 62,000 clones, 90% detected once. Source: peripheral blood, taken in the third trimester of pregnancy. These receptors originate from a female donor with multiple sclerosis, enrolled in a pregnancy study.

CDR3 DNA sequence: TGTGCCAGCAGCGGGACAGGCTCCTACTACGAGCAGTACTTC. It translates to CASSGTGSYYEQYF. The V gene is TRBV7-9, the J gene TRBJ2-7, with 8 positions matching TRBD1. This CDR3 contains 14 residues. Losses at the gene ends were 5 bases for V and 3 bases for J; bases not matched to a gene: 6. Germline V gives CDR1 SEHNR, CDR2 FQNEAQ (reference sequence).

The chain uses TRBV19 and TRBJ1-2, with D uncertain. V lost 7 bases and J 2 bases, leaving 14 bases between the germline ends. The CDR3 has 14 amino acids. Per the germline V gene, CDR1 is LNHDA and CDR2 is SQIVND (reference sequence). CDR3 loop: CASTFGEGNYGYTF. CDR3 coding DNA: TGTGCCAGTACTTTCGGGGAGGGCAACTATGGCTACACCTTC. Full variable domain (rest looked up from reference TRBV19 and TRBJ1-2): DGGITQSPKYLFRKEGQNVTLSCEQNLNHDAMYWYRQDPGQGLRLIYYSQIVNDFQKGDIAEGYSVSREKKESFPLTVTSAQKNPTAFYLCASTFGEGNYGYTFGSGTRLTVV.

The V and J genes are TRBV5-1 and TRBJ1-1; D remains unclear. The CDR3 sequence is 12 residues long. The V gene lost 0 bases and the J gene lost 7 bases, with 7 bases spanning the gap. The germline gives CDR1 SGHRS, CDR2 YFSETQ. CDR3 bases: TGCGCCAGCAGCTTGGGACTAAGTGAAGCTTTCTTT. It translates to CASSLGLSEAFF. The whole variable domain, remainder taken from reference TRBV5-1 and TRBJ1-1, is KAGVTQTPRYLIKTRGQQVTLSCSPISGHRSVSWYQQTPGQGLQFLFEYFSETQRNKGNFPGRFSGRQFSNSRSEMNVSTLELGDSALYLCASSLGLSEAFFGQGTRLTVV.

The rearrangement links TRBV5-8 to TRBJ1-5, with 7 nucleotides matching TRBD1. This CDR3 contains 14 residues. Per the germline V gene, CDR1 is SGHTS and CDR2 is YDEGEE. With 4 bases clipped from V and 7 bases from J, the junction kept 8 bases outside the gene matches. The CDR3 coding sequence is TGTGCCAGCAGCAGCCGACAGGGAAAGCAGCCCCAGCATTTT. Translated, it gives CASSSRQGKQPQHF.

The chain uses TRBV5-1 and TRBJ1-3, with D tentatively TRBD1 (6 bases). The CDR3 runs 16 residues. V gave up 0 bases and J gave up 0 bases, with 10 bases separating them. Germline V gives CDR1 SGHRS, CDR2 YFSETQ. The chain's CDR3 is CASSLGQADSGNTIYF. The CDR3 nucleotides read TGCGCCAGCAGCTTGGGACAGGCCGACTCTGGAAACACCATATATTTT.

V gene TRBV4-2 combines with J gene TRBJ2-2, with TRBD2 identical over 10 bases. Germline CDR1 is LGHNA and CDR2 is YNFKEQ. The trim removed 1 base at V and 5 bases at J, leaving 7 bases unmatched. There are 17 residues in the CDR3. In nucleotides, the CDR3 is TGTGCCAGCAGCCAAGGATCTAGCGGGGGAGGAACCGGGGAGCTGTTTTTT. This encodes CASSQGSSGGGTGELFF.

This clone has just one count. The rearrangement links TRBV6-1 to TRBJ2-7, with 8 bases identical to TRBD1. CDR1 MNHNS and CDR2 SASEGT come from the germline V gene. V trimming: 3 bases; J trimming: 3 bases; junction bases outside the gene matches: 7. The CDR3 loop spans 15 amino acids. Written as DNA, the CDR3 is TGTGCCAGCAGTGACCCAGGACAGGGAAGCTACGAGCAGTACTTC. Translating gives CASSDPGQGSYEQYF.

The V gene is TRBV27, the J gene TRBJ2-3; TRBD2 is a possible D gene (6 bases). The CDR3 has 14 residues. With 5 bases removed from V and 2 bases from J, the gap between germline ends came to 11 bases. From germline, CDR1 is MNHEY and CDR2 SMNVEV (reference sequence). The CDR3 DNA is TGTGCCAGCAGTCCTAGGACTAACACAGATACGCAGTATTTT. It encodes CASSPRTNTDTQYF.

The chain combines TRBV5-8 with TRBJ1-1; 8 bases match TRBD1. V shed 10 bases, J shed 1 base, and the junction held 6 bases outside the gene matches. CDR3 length: 13 amino acids. CDR1 is SGHTS, CDR2 YDEGEE, per germline. DNA for the CDR3: TGTGCCCGGACAGGGTCAGAGAACACTGAAGCTTTCTTT. This gives the protein CARTGSENTEAFF.

The chain employs TRBV4-2 and TRBJ2-7; the match to TRBD2 covers 7 bases. The CDR3 is 17 amino acids. With V trimmed by 3 bases and J by 0 bases, 11 bases remained unmatched. Germline assignment: CDR1 LGHNA and CDR2 YNFKEQ. CDR3 nucleotides: TGTGCCAGCAGCCAGGAATTTTTTGCGGGGGTCTCCTACGAGCAGTACTTC. Translated: CASSQEFFAGVSYEQYF.

In its sample, this clone was seen once. The CDR3 sequence is CASISSGGIRQYF. CDR3 DNA sequence: TGTGCCAGCATATCTAGCGGGGGTATAAGGCAGTACTTC. V and J are TRBV2 and TRBJ2-5; 10 bases agree with TRBD2. V dropped 7 bases and J dropped 11; count of bases not matched to a gene: 10. The CDR3 contains 13 residues. Germline V gene data show CDR1 as SNHLY and CDR2 as FYNNEI.

The chain couples TRBV9 to TRBJ2-7, with 8 bases that match TRBD2. V lost 4 bases and J lost 0; bases outside the gene matches: 3. Germline V gives CDR1 SGDLS, CDR2 YYNGEE. The CDR3 contains 14 residues. CDR3 protein: CASSPGLDSYEQYF. The DNA of the CDR3 is TGTGCCAGCAGCCCGGGACTAGACTCCTACGAGCAGTACTTC.

This chain uses TRBV2 with TRBJ2-5; D is ambiguous. Judging by the DNA end, TRBJ2-7 fits better; the J call may be wrong. The CDR3 sequence is 11 residues long. The germline CDR1 and CDR2 sequences are SNHLY and FYNNEI. CDR3 residues: CASIGGYEQYF. The CDR3 DNA follows: TGTGCCAGCATCGGCGGCTACGAGCAGTACTTC.

J is TRBJ1-5 and V is TRBV6-1, with D unclear. The V gene's germline CDR1 is MNHNS and CDR2 SASEGT. The V and J ends lost 7 bases and 9 bases respectively, with 13 bases between them. The CDR3 has 12 amino acids. CDR3 region: CASTITSGPQHF. CDR3 DNA: TGTGCCAGCACTATAACGAGCGGGCCCCAGCATTTT.

This clone was counted once. The chain links TRBV6-4 to TRBJ1-4; maybe TRBD1 (5 bases). Germline loops: CDR1 MRHNA, CDR2 SNTAGT. The CDR3 is made up of 14 amino acids. V was cut by 6 bases and J by 8 bases, with 16 bases left in between. In DNA, the CDR3 is TGTGCCAGCAGCTCCGGGACTGAAGGGGAAAAACTGTTTTTT. Protein sequence: CASSSGTEGEKLFF.

The chain recombines TRBV2 with TRBJ2-3; TRBD2 might be the D (6 bases). CDR1 SNHLY and CDR2 FYNNEI come from the germline V gene. This CDR3 contains 14 residues. Trimming removed 7 bases from V and 1 base from J, with 12 bases in between. CDR3 region: CASNPTGGTDTQYF. The CDR3, as DNA: TGTGCCAGCAACCCGACGGGGGGCACAGATACGCAGTATTTT.

This chain uses TRBV6-6 with TRBJ2-7; TRBD2 might be the D (6 bases). Looked up from germline, CDR1 is MNHNY and CDR2 is SVGAGI (reference sequence). CDR3 size: 16 residues. The V end lost 0 bases, the J end lost 1 base, and 13 bases lay between the germline ends. The CDR3 coding sequence is TGTGCCAGCAGTTACTCGATCGGCGGGGCTTCCTACGAGCAGTACTTC. Its protein product is CASSYSIGGASYEQYF.

Worth noting for this clone: Other DNA sequences in the same sample also yield this CDR3. The V gene is TRBV29-1, the J gene TRBJ2-7; D is possibly TRBD1 (5 bases). This CDR3 is 12 amino acids long. From germline, CDR1 is SQVTM and CDR2 ANQGSEA. Trimming removed 1 base at V and 3 bases at J, with 7 bases between. CDR3 loop: CSVEVTDYEQYF. The CDR3, as DNA: TGCAGCGTTGAAGTGACAGACTACGAGCAGTACTTC.

Worth noting for this clone: The germline gene is not matched at one end of the junction; a read error may be the cause. V gene TRBV25-1 combines with J gene TRBJ1-2; D gene ambiguous. The CDR3 has 11 amino acids. CDR1 is MGHDK, CDR2 SYGVNS, per germline. The CDR3 reads CASSAPNGPHF. As DNA, the CDR3 is TGTGCCAGCAGTGCCCCAAATGGCCCCCACTTC.

This clone has only one observation. The chain links TRBV2 to TRBJ1-4, with 7 nucleotides matching TRBD1. V shed 7 bases, J shed 9 bases, and the junction held 11 bases outside the gene matches. CDR3 length: 14 amino acids. Germline V gene sequence: CDR1 SNHLY, CDR2 FYNNEI. The CDR3 spells CASNPSATGKKLFF. The CDR3 coding sequence is TGTGCCAGCAACCCCAGCGCGACAGGGAAAAAACTGTTTTTT.

The J gene is TRBJ1-2, the V gene TRBV28; possible D gene TRBD1, 5 bases. V shed 8 bases and J shed 7 bases, with 23 bases lying between them. Germline values: CDR1 MDHEN, CDR2 SYDVKM. The CDR3 runs 15 residues. CDR3 amino acids: CASGDSTTPQGGYTF. The CDR3 nucleotides read TGTGCCAGCGGGGACTCGACTACCCCTCAGGGTGGCTACACCTTC.

This clone has just one count. The V and J genes are TRBV11-1 and TRBJ1-1; D is uncertain. This CDR3 is built from 12 residues. V lost 5 bases to trimming and J lost 6 bases, with 10 bases between them. The germline V gene has CDR1 SGHAT and CDR2 FQDESV (reference sequence). This CDR3 reads CASSQVTPEAFF. The CDR3 bases are TGTGCCAGCAGCCAGGTCACGCCTGAAGCTTTCTTT.